Below, 21 T cell receptor beta chains from the same sample are listed, as sequenced in a study of identifying expanded T cells in peripheral blood. Generated by immunoSEQ multiplex PCR, the TCRdb table keeps only in-frame clones and is missing some. The sample records some 100,000 clones, about nine tenths being singletons. The sequenced material came from blood. These TCRs come from a person between 18 and 75 years old in good health.

The chain combines TRBV10-3 with TRBJ2-5, with 16 bases that match TRBD2. V lost 4 bases and J lost 4; bases outside the gene matches: 9. The CDR3 runs to 18 residues. Germline V gives CDR1 ENHRY, CDR2 SYGVKD. The CDR3 is CAISGSGTSGGARETQYF. CDR3 sequence (DNA): TGTGCCATCAGTGGTTCCGGGACTAGCGGGGGGGCCCGAGAGACCCAGTACTTC.

The chain recombines TRBV15 with TRBJ1-6; D might be TRBD1 (5 bases). CDR3 length equals 14 residues. V lost 5 bases and J 8 bases, leaving 13 bases between the germline ends. The germline CDR1 and CDR2 sequences are LNHNV and YYDKDF (reference sequence). The CDR3 sequence: CATSSRVSDSPLHF. The CDR3 DNA is TGTGCCACCAGCTCCAGGGTATCGGATTCACCCCTCCACTTT. Full variable domain (rest looked up from reference TRBV15 and TRBJ1-6): DAMVIQNPRYQVTQFGKPVTLSCSQTLNHNVMYWYQQKSSQAPKLLFHYYDKDFNNEADTPDNFQSRRPNTSFCFLDIRSPGLGDTAMYLCATSSRVSDSPLHFGNGTRLTVT.

The CDR3 loop reads CASSDQAWRSGNTIYF. For the CDR3, the DNA is TGTGCCAGCAGTGATCAAGCGTGGCGTTCTGGAAACACCATATATTTT. The V and J genes are TRBV6-1 and TRBJ1-3; D not resolved. The V end was cut by 3 bases, the J end by 1 base, with 13 bases between. The CDR3 totals 16 residues. Germline values: CDR1 MNHNS, CDR2 SASEGT.

This clone was found once. The CDR3 sequence: CASTRDTPWDNEQFF. CDR3 in DNA: TGTGCCAGCACTCGGGACACCCCCTGGGACAATGAGCAGTTCTTC. The chain joins TRBV6-6 to TRBJ2-1; D might be TRBD1 (6 bases). Germline CDR1 MNHNY, CDR2 SVGAGI (reference sequence). The CDR3 is 15 amino acids. V lost 7 bases and J 5 bases, leaving 18 bases between the germline ends.

V usage is TRBV6-1 and J usage is TRBJ2-3; maybe TRBD1 (6 bases). Trimming took 4 bases from V and 4 from J, leaving 12 bases between them. The CDR3 length is 14 residues. Germline-derived CDR1 and CDR2 are MNHNS and SASEGT. In nucleotides, the CDR3 is TGTGCCAGCAGTGGAGCCGGACAGTCAGATACGCAGTATTTT. This gives the protein CASSGAGQSDTQYF.

J is TRBJ2-7 and V is TRBV10-3; D perhaps matches TRBD2 (5 bases). CDR1 and CDR2 (germline): ENHRY, SYGVKD. CDR3 length equals 12 residues. Trimming shortened V by 3 bases and J by 4 bases, and 7 bases separated the two germline ends. The CDR3 bases are TGTGCCATCAGTGACGAGGGATACGAGCAGTACTTC. As protein: CAISDEGYEQYF.

This chain uses TRBV7-9 with TRBJ2-1; TRBD2 might be the D (6 bases). The V gene's germline CDR1 is SEHNR and CDR2 FQNEAQ (reference sequence). This CDR3 has 16 residues. V was pared by 2 bases and J by 7 bases, with 18 bases between. As DNA, the CDR3 is TGTGCCAGCAGCTTATACGGGAGCCGGGTGGCGAATGAGCAGTTCTTC. Amino acids: CASSLYGSRVANEQFF.

J is TRBJ1-2 and V is TRBV29-1; D not certain. V lost 1 base, J lost 3 bases, and 6 bases lay in between. Germline V gene data show CDR1 as SQVTM and CDR2 as ANQGSEA. The CDR3 is 12 amino acids. CDR3 sequence: CSVEGRDYGYTF. The CDR3 DNA reads TGCAGCGTTGAAGGGAGAGACTATGGCTACACCTTC.

This sequence joins TRBV18 and TRBJ1-2; a possible D gene is TRBD1 (5 bases). This CDR3 comprises 17 residues. Germline V lookup: CDR1 KGHSH, CDR2 LQKENI. Trimming cost V 4 bases and J 5 bases, with 23 bases left between them. CDR3 residues: CASSLRMSLPGKYGYTF. DNA of the CDR3: TGTGCCAGCTCACTACGGATGTCTCTGCCAGGGAAATATGGCTACACCTTC.

This chain connects TRBV27 to TRBJ2-3; 11 bases align to TRBD1. The CDR3 is made up of 16 amino acids. Germline V lookup: CDR1 MNHEY, CDR2 SMNVEV (reference sequence). With 3 bases clipped from V and 8 bases from J, the junction kept 10 bases outside the gene matches. The CDR3 loop reads CASSFSTGTGGSTQYF. The CDR3, as DNA: TGTGCCAGCAGTTTCTCTACCGGGACAGGGGGTAGTACGCAGTATTTT.

The V call is TRBV7-2, the J call TRBJ2-5; TRBD2 aligns across 9 bases. Per germline, CDR1 SGHTA and CDR2 FQGNSA. With 1 base clipped from V and 5 bases from J, the junction kept 11 bases outside the gene matches. CDR3 length: 17 residues. CDR3 sequence: CASSLGGAGGRWETQYF. CDR3 DNA sequence: TGTGCCAGCAGCTTAGGGGGTGCGGGGGGGCGATGGGAGACCCAGTACTTC.

V and J are TRBV23-1 and TRBJ1-1; D not resolved. TRBV23-1 is designated an ORF whose function remains uncertain. V lost 11 bases and J lost 0, with 16 bases in between. The CDR3 spans 14 residues. The CDR3 loop is CASGRWTVNTEAFF. CDR3 DNA sequence: TGCGCCTCTGGTCGGTGGACGGTGAACACTGAAGCTTTCTTT.

The chain has TRBV27 and TRBJ2-7, with a possible D match to TRBD1 (6 bases). Germline CDR1 MNHEY, CDR2 SMNVEV (reference sequence). This CDR3 comprises 13 residues. Trimming removed 6 bases from V and 4 bases from J, with 13 bases in between. DNA of the CDR3: TGTGCCAGCAGAGGCGGACAGTCTTACGAGCAGTACTTC. Translating gives CASRGGQSYEQYF.

This sequence joins TRBV4-3 and TRBJ1-2; the D gene is possibly TRBD1 (6 bases). Germline V gene sequence: CDR1 LGHNA, CDR2 YSLEER. The CDR3 runs to 16 residues. The V gene lost 0 bases and the J gene lost 4 bases, with 15 bases spanning the gap. In DNA form, the CDR3 reads TGCGCCAGCAGCCAAGAGTACGGGGGCCACCTCTATGGCTACACCTTC. This sequence encodes CASSQEYGGHLYGYTF.

The J gene is TRBJ2-6, the V gene TRBV9; D unclear. V lost 3 bases and J 0 bases, leaving 13 bases between the germline ends. The CDR3 is 17 residues long. The germline gives CDR1 SGDLS, CDR2 YYNGEE. The CDR3 is CASSAPRDYSGANVLTF. The CDR3 DNA reads TGTGCCAGCAGCGCACCTAGGGATTACTCTGGGGCCAACGTCCTGACTTTC. The whole variable domain, remainder taken from reference TRBV9 and TRBJ2-6, is DSGVTQTPKHLITATGQRVTLRCSPRSGDLSVYWYQQSLDQGLQFLIQYYNGEERAKGNILERFSAQQFPDLHSELNLSSLELGDSALYFCASSAPRDYSGANVLTFGAGSRLTVL.

This clone was observed at least ten times. The chain is built from TRBV27 and TRBJ2-7, with 9 bases aligning to TRBD2. Trimming took 6 bases from V and 4 from J; bases not matched to a gene: 4. CDR1 MNHEY and CDR2 SMNVEV come from the germline V gene (reference sequence). The CDR3 runs to 13 residues. The CDR3 DNA reads as TGTGCCAGCAGCCCGGGACTAGCTTACGAGCAGTACTTC. Translated, it gives CASSPGLAYEQYF.

In this sample, this clone turned up once. The genes are TRBV28 and TRBJ1-5; possibly TRBD1 for D (6 bases). CDR1 and CDR2 (germline): MDHEN, SYDVKM. The V end lost 7 bases, the J end lost 1 base, and 20 bases lay between the germline ends. The CDR3 length is 17 residues. CDR3 region: CASKLPTTGHSNQPQHF. In DNA, the CDR3 is TGTGCCAGCAAATTACCCACCACAGGGCACAGCAATCAGCCCCAGCATTTT.

This clone was picked up one time. The gene calls are TRBV5-8 and TRBJ2-5, with 7 bases that match TRBD2. J gave up 1 base and V 5 bases, and 2 bases lay outside the gene matches. This CDR3 has 13 amino acids. Germline CDR1 reads SGHTS; CDR2 reads YDEGEE. For the CDR3, the DNA is TGTGCCAGCAGGCGGGGGATCCAAGAGACCCAGTACTTC. Residues: CASRRGIQETQYF.

This clone was seen only once. The chain combines TRBV19 with TRBJ2-3; no definite D call. The V gene's germline CDR1 is LNHDA and CDR2 SQIVND (reference sequence). The CDR3 runs to 14 residues. Trimming took 2 bases from V and 3 from J, leaving 9 bases between them. The CDR3 loop reads CASSISLQTDTQYF. The CDR3 DNA reads as TGTGCCAGTAGTATATCCCTTCAAACAGATACGCAGTATTTT.

The rearrangement joins TRBV7-9 to TRBJ1-4, with D tentatively TRBD1 (6 bases). The germline CDR1 and CDR2 sequences are SEHNR and FQNEAQ (reference sequence). The CDR3 is 14 amino acids. The V end lost 6 bases, the J end lost 7 bases, and 15 bases lay between the germline ends. The CDR3 DNA reads TGTGCCAGCAGTTTCACAGGGCCCGGTGAAAAACTGTTTTTT. Its protein is CASSFTGPGEKLFF.

This clone was detected once. Its ends do not fully match the called genes, so a read error is possible. This sequence joins TRBV7-2 and TRBJ1-3; the match to TRBD1 covers 9 bases. This CDR3 region has 12 residues. CDR1 is SGHTA and CDR2 is FQGNSA in the germline V gene. Here the CDR3 reads CASSLDRDREFF. The CDR3 DNA follows: TGTGCCAGCAGCTTAGATAGGGACAGGGAATTCTTT.